These T cell receptor beta chains were read from a single sample in a study of T cell changes during pregnancy in multiple sclerosis. The table came from immunoSEQ multiplex PCR; TCRdb's copy has only in-frame clones and leaves some out. The table lists approximately 65,000 clones, about 96% of them singletons. Sample: CD8+ T cells from peripheral blood mononuclear cells, taken after pregnancy. These TCRs come from a female donor with multiple sclerosis, enrolled in a pregnancy study. CDR3s include the opening cysteine and the closing phenylalanine or tryptophan. A D gene is named only where the DNA matches it firmly. The size entry is marked missing in some rows and otherwise reads once, few, many or a size class.

>TRBJ2-1|16|-|TRBV9|-
CASSGLGGGGYNEQFF
TGTGCCAGCAGCGGTTTGGGGGGAGGGGGGTACAATGAGCAGTTCTTC
>TRBJ2-7|13|-|TRBV5-6|TRBD1
CASSSDRDYEQYF
TGTGCCAGCAGTTCGGACAGGGACTACGAGCAGTACTTC
>TRBJ1-1|14|-|TRBV7-9|-
CASSGPNRAQGAFF
TGTGCCAGCAGCGGACCGAACAGGGCCCAGGGAGCTTTCTTT
>TRBJ2-3|19|-|TRBV21-1|-
CASSTSQVRAGGPTDTQYF
TGTGCCAGCAGCACCAGCCAAGTACGAGCGGGAGGGCCAACAGATACGCAGTATTTT
>TRBJ1-1|16|-|TRBV7-9|TRBD1
CASSLVGQGSDTEAFF
TGTGCCAGCAGCTTAGTAGGACAGGGGTCGGACACTGAAGCTTTCTTT
>TRBJ2-1|14|-|TRBV11-2|TRBD2
CASSRLAGAHEQFF
TGTGCCAGCAGCCGACTAGCGGGAGCCCATGAGCAGTTCTTC
>TRBJ2-5|18|once|TRBV19|-
CASSIQLIGTQKQETQYF
TGTGCCAGTAGTATCCAGTTGATCGGGACACAGAAACAAGAGACCCAGTACTTC
>TRBJ2-7|15|-|TRBV28|TRBD1
CASSSQGQGVYEQYF
TGTGCCAGCAGTTCCCAAGGACAGGGTGTTTACGAGCAGTACTTC
>TRBJ1-1|15|-|TRBV6-4|-
CASSQAASLNTEAFF
TGTGCCAGCAGCCAAGCGGCATCTCTGAACACTGAAGCTTTCTTT
>TRBJ2-1|14|-|TRBV19|TRBD1
CAANAGTDYNEQFF
TGTGCCGCCAACGCCGGGACAGACTACAATGAGCAGTTCTTC
>TRBJ2-1|15|-|TRBV5-6|-
CASSHDYSSYNEQFF
TGTGCCAGCAGCCACGACTATAGCTCCTACAATGAGCAGTTCTTC
>TRBJ2-3|13|once|TRBV5-1|-
CASSLPSADTQYF
TGCGCCAGCAGCTTGCCCAGCGCAGATACGCAGTATTTT
>TRBJ2-7|12|-|TRBV5-4|-
CASRDQGYEQYF
TGTGCCAGCAGAGACCAGGGATACGAGCAGTACTTC
>TRBJ1-4|14|-|TRBV28|-
CASSLLGEGGKLFF
TGTGCCAGCAGTTTGTTGGGGGAGGGTGGAAAACTGTTTTTT
>TRBJ1-2|16|-|TRBV4-3|-
CASSQVRGTGVYGYTF
TGCGCCAGCAGCCAAGTTCGAGGGACTGGGGTCTATGGCTACACCTTC
>TRBJ1-2|14|-|TRBV27|-
CASSLSQGTYGYTF
TGTGCCAGCAGTTTATCTCAGGGTACCTATGGCTACACCTTC
>TRBJ2-1|16|-|TRBV2|TRBD2
CASSEGFGTSPNEQFF
TGTGCCAGCAGTGAAGGGTTCGGGACTAGCCCCAATGAGCAGTTCTTC
>TRBJ1-5|18|-|TRBV7-8|TRBD1
CASSLGAMIGTANQPQHF
TGTGCCAGCAGCTTAGGGGCTATGATCGGGACAGCAAATCAGCCCCAGCATTTT
>TRBJ2-3|14|-|TRBV25-1|-
CASRTGKGRDTQYF
TGTGCCAGCAGGACAGGCAAGGGAAGAGATACGCAGTATTTT
>TRBJ2-7|14|-|TRBV29-1|TRBD2
CSAQRGGAGYEQYF
TGCAGCGCCCAGCGGGGGGGAGCAGGATACGAGCAGTACTTC
>TRBJ2-5|13|-|TRBV28|TRBD1
CASSYRGGETQYF
TGTGCCAGCAGTTACAGGGGTGGGGAGACCCAGTACTTC
>TRBJ2-3|15|-|TRBV19|TRBD2
CASSMGTSLTYTQYF
TGTGCCAGTAGTATGGGGACTAGCCTCACATATACGCAGTATTTT
>TRBJ1-4|12|-|TRBV30|-
CAWSVGGEKLFF
TGTGCCTGGAGTGTAGGAGGCGAAAAACTGTTTTTT
>TRBJ2-5|12|-|TRBV7-2|-
CASSSRDETQYF
TGTGCCAGCAGCAGCAGGGATGAGACCCAGTACTTC
>TRBJ1-5|14|many|TRBV28|-
CASSQVYSNQPQHF
TGTGCCAGCAGCCAGGTTTATAGCAATCAGCCCCAGCATTTT
>TRBJ2-3|20|-|TRBV4-3|TRBD2
CASSQEQLAGGGAGTDTQYF
TGCGCCAGCAGCCAGGAACAACTAGCGGGAGGGGGTGCTGGGACAGATACGCAGTATTTT
>TRBJ2-1|11|-|TRBV4-3|-
CASSQDGGQFF
TGCGCCAGCAGCCAAGACGGGGGTCAGTTCTTC
>TRBJ1-2|14|-|TRBV9|-
CASSVGDSDYGYTF
TGTGCCAGCAGCGTAGGCGACAGCGACTATGGCTACACCTTC
>TRBJ1-5|13|-|TRBV7-6|-
CASSQERRQPQHF
TGTGCCAGCAGCCAGGAAAGGAGGCAGCCCCAGCATTTT
>TRBJ2-1|20|-|TRBV28|TRBD1
CASSFLSIIGTGASYNEQFF
TGTGCCAGCAGTTTCTTGTCAATCATCGGGACAGGGGCTTCCTACAATGAGCAGTTCTTC
>TRBJ2-1|15|-|TRBV7-9|-
CASIRPSSGYNEQFF
TGTGCCAGCATCCGCCCTTCCTCGGGGTACAATGAGCAGTTCTTC
>TRBJ1-5|17|-|TRBV7-8|-
CASSSQAGEGGNQPQHF
TGTGCCAGCAGCTCCCAGGCGGGGGAGGGGGGCAATCAGCCCCAGCATTTT
>TRBJ1-5|16|-|TRBV15|-
CATSERPAYSNQPQHF
TGTGCCACCAGCGAGCGACCTGCTTATAGCAATCAGCCCCAGCATTTT
>TRBJ2-7|16|-|TRBV4-1|TRBD1
CASSRSTGTGDGEQYF
TGCGCCAGCAGCCGTTCGACCGGGACAGGGGACGGCGAGCAGTACTTC
>TRBJ2-1|16|-|TRBV27|TRBD2
CASSIVAGEYFNEQFF
TGTGCCAGCAGTATCGTAGCGGGAGAGTATTTCAATGAGCAGTTCTTC
>TRBJ2-7|13|-|TRBV19|-
CASSFRDNYEQYF
TGTGCCAGTAGTTTTCGGGACAACTACGAGCAGTACTTC
>TRBJ2-7|12|once|TRBV13|-
CASSLEADEQYF
TGTGCCAGCAGCTTAGAAGCCGACGAGCAGTACTTC
>TRBJ2-3|14|-|TRBV7-3|-
CASSSLGGTDTQYF
TGTGCCAGCAGCTCCTTGGGAGGTACAGATACGCAGTATTTT
>TRBJ2-3|15|-|TRBV7-2|TRBD2
CASSLGSGSTDTQYF
TGTGCCAGCAGCTTGGGTAGCGGGAGCACAGATACGCAGTATTTT
>TRBJ1-5|15|-|TRBV4-3|-
CASSPGQYSNQPQHF
TGCGCCAGCAGCCCAGGACAGTATAGCAATCAGCCCCAGCATTTT
>TRBJ2-1|12|-|TRBV19|-
CASSMGLSEQFF
TGTGCCAGTAGTATGGGGCTTTCCGAGCAGTTCTTC
>TRBJ1-1|15|-|TRBV4-1|-
CASSQVYPGDAEAFF
TGCGCCAGCAGCCAAGTTTATCCAGGGGATGCTGAAGCTTTCTTT
>TRBJ2-7|13|-|TRBV27|-
CASSINRAYEQYF
TGTGCCAGCAGTATCAACAGGGCCTACGAGCAGTACTTC
>TRBJ2-1|15|-|TRBV19|TRBD2
CASSITSGVHNEQFF
TGTGCCAGTAGTATAACTAGCGGGGTTCACAATGAGCAGTTCTTC
>TRBJ1-5|15|-|TRBV27|-
CASSLDSGSRQPQHF
TGTGCCAGCAGTTTAGATTCAGGGTCCAGGCAGCCCCAGCATTTT
>TRBJ1-2|14|-|TRBV5-6|-
CASSIQGGVYGYTF
TGTGCCAGCAGCATCCAGGGTGGTGTCTATGGCTACACCTTC
>TRBJ1-1|15|once|TRBV7-9|TRBD1
CASSRPGQMNTEAFF
TGTGCCAGCAGCCGACCGGGACAGATGAACACTGAAGCTTTCTTT
>TRBJ1-1|14|-|TRBV30|TRBD1
CACSTGEDSTEAFF
TGTGCCTGTTCGACAGGGGAGGATAGCACTGAAGCTTTCTTT
>TRBJ2-4|15|once|TRBV6-7|-
CAQRLRRATKNIQYF
TGTGCCCAACGTCTTAGGAGGGCGACCAAAAACATTCAGTACTTC
>TRBJ2-7|16|-|TRBV11-2|TRBD2
CASSFSRLAVTYEQYF
TGTGCCAGCAGCTTTAGTCGACTAGCCGTAACCTACGAGCAGTACTTC